This T cell receptor (beta chain) comes out of a study of cytomegalovirus exposure and HLA in healthy donors. The PCR contained 60 Vbeta and 13 Jbeta primers. Assay: immunoSEQ multiplex PCR; the TCRdb copy retains only in-frame clones and omits some. The table records about 110,000 clones, 60% to 85% of them present only once. General study findings and limits: Productive status was seen about 90% or about 30% of the time for most TCR beta V segments in an earlier analysis.

The ends lost 7 bases at V and 1 base at J; junction bases unmatched: 8. Germline V lookup: CDR1 SQVTM, CDR2 ANQGSEA. This CDR3 is built from 14 residues. With regard to this clone: The antigen is unknown.

Sequencing was performed on PBMCs. This TCR was sampled from a woman in her twenties or thirties in good health and CMV-seronegative. V is TRBV29-1 and J is TRBJ1-1; 8 bases are shared with TRBD1. The CDR3 DNA reads as TGCAGCGCGAGTTGGGACAGGAGGAACACTGAAGCTTTCTTT. Translated: CSASWDRRNTEAFF.